The next 29 T cell receptor beta chains were all read from a single sample in a study of PD-1 blockade in classical Hodgkin lymphoma. Specified time point: newly diagnosed, previously untreated cHL patient sample. TCRdb keeps only in-frame clones here, not all; method: immunoSEQ multiplex PCR. The sample gives some 70,000 clones, more than 85% of which show up once; about 2.5% is in the top ten. Sequenced input: peripheral blood mononuclear cells (PBMCs). Receptors originate from a human donor with classical Hodgkin lymphoma.

This rearrangement joins TRBV5-1 to TRBJ2-6, with 8 nucleotides matching TRBD2. The CDR3 extends over 18 amino acids. V lost 5 bases, J lost 5 bases, and 15 bases stayed unmatched. Germline V gene data show CDR1 as SGHRS and CDR2 as YFSETQ. Written as DNA, the CDR3 is TGCGCCAGCAGTCCCACGGGGGGGCAGGAACTCCGGGCCAACGTCCTGACTTTC. This encodes CASSPTGGQELRANVLTF.

The chain combines TRBV6-5 with TRBJ2-2; no clear D. V shed 0 bases and J shed 3 bases, with 2 bases lying between them. The CDR3 is 13 amino acids. CDR1 and CDR2 (germline): MNHEY, SVGAGI. CDR3 nucleotide sequence: TGTGCCAGCAGTTACTCTCACACCGGGGAGCTGTTTTTT. It encodes CASSYSHTGELFF.

This clone was seen once. This chain joins TRBV7-8 and TRBJ2-2; TRBD1 agrees at 7 bases. Germline V gene lookup returns CDR1 SGHVS and CDR2 FQNEAQ. The V segment lost 2 bases and the J segment 8 bases; nucleotides outside the gene matches: 2. The CDR3 is made up of 13 amino acids. The CDR3 region has the DNA TGTGCCAGCAGCTTACCGGGACAGGGGGAGCTGTTTTTT. Encoded protein: CASSLPGQGELFF.

This chain links TRBV19 with TRBJ2-4; D is ambiguous. Germline V gives CDR1 LNHDA, CDR2 SQIVND (reference sequence). This CDR3 contains 15 residues. With 6 bases removed from V and 1 base from J, the gap between germline ends came to 13 bases. CDR3 sequence reads: CASSAPTMAKNIQYF. The CDR3 coding sequence is TGTGCCAGTAGCGCCCCGACCATGGCCAAAAACATTCAGTACTTC.

This clone was found a few times. The J gene is TRBJ2-6, the V gene TRBV6-1; no firm D call. Germline V lookup: CDR1 MNHNS, CDR2 SASEGT. Trimming removed 11 bases from V and 0 bases from J, with 14 bases in between. This CDR3 comprises 15 residues. The CDR3 reads CAAPRRRSGANVLTF. The CDR3 nucleotides are TGTGCCGCCCCGAGGCGCCGCTCTGGGGCCAACGTCCTGACTTTC.

This clone occurred once. This chain joins TRBV6-4 and TRBJ2-1, with TRBD2 matching 8 bases. Losses at the gene ends were 2 bases for V and 0 bases for J; bases not matched to a gene: 6. The germline V gene encodes CDR1 MRHNA and CDR2 SNTAGT. The CDR3 covers 17 residues. CDR3 in DNA: TGTGCCAGCAGTGACCGGGGGGGCTGGGCCTCCTACAATGAGCAGTTCTTC. Translating it yields CASSDRGGWASYNEQFF.

The rearrangement uses TRBV6-6 and TRBJ1-5; 7 nucleotides line up with TRBD1. This CDR3 has 15 residues. Trimming at V came to 6 bases and at J to 3 bases, leaving 8 bases not matched to a gene. CDR1 is MNHNY, CDR2 SVGAGI, per germline (reference sequence). The CDR3 loop reads CASRLGQLTNQPQHF. DNA of the CDR3: TGTGCCAGCAGACTGGGACAGCTTACCAATCAGCCCCAGCATTTT.

This clone was observed a single time. This chain connects TRBV7-2 to TRBJ2-5; 9 bases are a match to TRBD2. Germline values: CDR1 SGHTA, CDR2 FQGNSA. The CDR3 spans 14 residues. The V and J ends lost 5 bases and 4 bases, in that order; junction bases with no gene match: 5. CDR3: CASSRLAARETQYF. DNA for the CDR3: TGTGCCAGCAGCCGACTAGCGGCAAGAGAGACCCAGTACTTC.

The chain is built from TRBV29-1 and TRBJ1-1, with D maybe TRBD1 (6 bases). Germline CDR1 reads SQVTM; CDR2 reads ANQGSEA. The CDR3 consists of 13 residues. Trimming cost V 7 bases and J 0 bases, with 12 bases left between them. Here the CDR3 reads CSGSGTLNTEAFF. For the CDR3, the DNA is TGCAGCGGATCCGGGACACTGAACACTGAAGCTTTCTTT.

The genes are TRBV5-4 and TRBJ2-3; no reliable D call. Trimming removed 4 bases from V and 6 bases from J, with 18 bases in between. The CDR3 is 15 amino acids. The germline CDR1 and CDR2 sequences are SGHNT and YYREEE (reference sequence). This CDR3 is CASSRGSGVWDTQYF. The CDR3 bases are TGTGCCAGCAGCCGAGGATCTGGAGTATGGGATACGCAGTATTTT. Full variable domain (outside the CDR3, taken from reference TRBV5-4 and TRBJ2-3): ETGVTQSPTHLIKTRGQQVTLRCSSQSGHNTVSWYQQALGQGPQFIFQYYREEENGRGNFPPRFSGLQFPNYSSELNVNALELDDSALYLCASSRGSGVWDTQYFGPGTRLTVL.

The chain has TRBV6-5 and TRBJ1-1, with D possibly matching TRBD1 (5 bases). Germline V gene sequence: CDR1 MNHEY, CDR2 SVGAGI. This CDR3 is built from 14 residues. V was cut by 8 bases and J by 0 bases, with 13 bases left in between. The CDR3 reads CASSSGRMNTEAFF. Here the CDR3 DNA reads TGTGCCAGCTCGTCGGGACGGATGAACACTGAAGCTTTCTTT.

This chain joins TRBV27 and TRBJ2-1; 7 bases map to TRBD1. Per the germline V gene, CDR1 is MNHEY and CDR2 is SMNVEV (reference sequence). V lost 3 bases, J lost 0 bases, and 5 bases stayed unmatched. The CDR3 is 16 amino acids. CDR3 in DNA: TGTGCCAGCAGTTTGGGACAGCTTAGCTCCTACAATGAGCAGTTCTTC. Translating it yields CASSLGQLSSYNEQFF.

This clone was picked up one time. The rearrangement links TRBV2 to TRBJ2-2, with 10 bases fitting TRBD1. Germline V gene data show CDR1 as SNHLY and CDR2 as FYNNEI. This CDR3 spans 14 amino acids. With 9 bases clipped from V and 6 bases from J, the junction kept 7 bases outside the gene matches. In DNA form, the CDR3 reads TGTGCCAGTACGGGACAGGGGAAGGCCGGGGAGCTGTTTTTT. Its translation is CASTGQGKAGELFF.

The J gene is TRBJ2-5, the V gene TRBV7-2, with a possible D match to TRBD2 (5 bases). The germline V gene has CDR1 SGHTA and CDR2 FQGNSA. V lost 1 base and J 1 base, leaving 13 bases between the germline ends. The CDR3 loop spans 16 amino acids. CDR3 loop: CASSLGSIASQETQYF. The CDR3 nucleotides are TGTGCCAGCAGCTTAGGCTCAATAGCGAGCCAAGAGACCCAGTACTTC.

This sequence joins TRBV28 and TRBJ1-1; D is possibly TRBD1 (6 bases). Germline CDR1 MDHEN, CDR2 SYDVKM. The V and J ends lost 5 bases and 3 bases respectively, with 16 bases between them. The CDR3 is made up of 15 amino acids. CDR3 sequence reads: CASSAIQGGHTEAFF. The DNA for the CDR3 is TGTGCCAGCAGTGCGATACAGGGAGGGCACACTGAAGCTTTCTTT.

The rearrangement links TRBV5-1 to TRBJ2-7; TRBD1 agrees at 10 bases. The CDR3 consists of 14 residues. J gave up 6 bases and V 3 bases, and 6 bases lay outside the gene matches. Germline assignment: CDR1 SGHRS and CDR2 YFSETQ. The CDR3 is CASSSGQGRTEQYF. Written as DNA, the CDR3 is TGCGCCAGCAGCTCGGGACAGGGGAGGACCGAGCAGTACTTC. The variable domain in full, completed from reference TRBV5-1 and TRBJ2-7, reads KAGVTQTPRYLIKTRGQQVTLSCSPISGHRSVSWYQQTPGQGLQFLFEYFSETQRNKGNFPGRFSGRQFSNSRSEMNVSTLELGDSALYLCASSSGQGRTEQYFGPGTRLTVT.

The chain links TRBV6-6 to TRBJ1-5; 8 nucleotides match TRBD1. V gave up 8 bases and J gave up 2 bases; unmatched junction bases: 8. Germline CDR1 reads MNHNY; CDR2 reads SVGAGI (reference sequence). The CDR3 extends over 15 amino acids. CDR3 sequence (DNA): TGTGCCAGCCTCAGGGGGCCCGAGGGCAATCAGCCCCAGCATTTT. It is translated as CASLRGPEGNQPQHF.

The rearrangement uses TRBV5-1 and TRBJ1-1, with D tentatively TRBD1 (5 bases). V dropped 4 bases and J dropped 4 bases, with 8 bases sitting between them. The CDR3 totals 12 residues. Germline assignment: CDR1 SGHRS and CDR2 YFSETQ. As DNA, the CDR3 is TGCGCCAGCAGCCCAGGGTCCACTGAAGCTTTCTTT. Amino acids: CASSPGSTEAFF. The whole variable domain, remainder taken from reference TRBV5-1 and TRBJ1-1, is KAGVTQTPRYLIKTRGQQVTLSCSPISGHRSVSWYQQTPGQGLQFLFEYFSETQRNKGNFPGRFSGRQFSNSRSEMNVSTLELGDSALYLCASSPGSTEAFFGQGTRLTVV.

V is TRBV21-1 and J is TRBJ1-3. TRBV21-1 is annotated as a pseudogene. This CDR3 has 18 residues. CDR3 DNA: TGTGCCAGCAGCAAAAATGGGGGGCAGCGAGGACCTGGAAACACCATATATTTT. Translated: CASSKNGGQRGPGNTIYF.

V usage is TRBV4-2 and J usage is TRBJ1-2; TRBD1 might be the D (6 bases). V lost 8 bases, J lost 8 bases, and 12 bases lay in between. The CDR3 totals 11 residues. Germline values: CDR1 LGHNA, CDR2 YNFKEQ. The CDR3 nucleotides read TGTGCCAGCGGGAACAGGGACGGCTACACCTTC. Translating gives CASGNRDGYTF.

The CDR3, as DNA: TGTGCCAGCAGCACCACGTTAGGCACCCGATCACCCCTCCACTTT. Its protein is CASSTTLGTRSPLHF. J is TRBJ1-6 and V is TRBV5-4; no clear D. Germline CDR1 and CDR2: SGHNT and YYREEE (reference sequence). The CDR3 length is 15 residues. V shed 4 bases and J shed 10 bases, with 18 bases lying between them.

The rearrangement uses TRBV4-1 and TRBJ1-2; 7 nucleotides match TRBD1. V dropped 2 bases and J dropped 7; count of bases not matched to a gene: 13. The germline gives CDR1 MGHRA, CDR2 YSYEKL. This CDR3 comprises 16 residues. The CDR3 DNA follows: TGCGCCAGCAGCCAACCTTTCGACAGGGATTCTGTTGGCTACACCTTC. It translates to CASSQPFDRDSVGYTF.

The chain has TRBV5-1 and TRBJ2-5, with a possible D match to TRBD1 (5 bases). The V end lost 1 base, the J end lost 5 bases, and 12 bases lay between the germline ends. This CDR3 region has 14 residues. Germline lookup yields CDR1 SGHRS and CDR2 YFSETQ. CDR3 coding DNA: TGCGCCAGCAGCTTGAACTCTGGGGCGGAGACCCAGTACTTC. Protein: CASSLNSGAETQYF.

This clone has just one count. The V gene is TRBV5-4, the J gene TRBJ2-7, with D uncertain. The CDR3 has 15 amino acids. CDR1 and CDR2 (germline): SGHNT, YYREEE (reference sequence). The V end lost 0 bases, the J end lost 2 bases, and 12 bases lay between the germline ends. CDR3 coding DNA: TGTGCCAGCAGCTTGGCCGGACGGATCCCCTACGAGCAGTACTTC. Protein product: CASSLAGRIPYEQYF.

The chain recombines TRBV7-2 with TRBJ2-7; 7 nucleotides align to TRBD1. Germline V gives CDR1 SGHTA, CDR2 FQGNSA. The V segment lost 3 bases and the J segment 3 bases; nucleotides outside the gene matches: 2. The CDR3 is 13 residues long. The CDR3 nucleotides are TGTGCCAGCAGCTTTGACAGGGTCTACGAGCAGTACTTC. Translating it yields CASSFDRVYEQYF. The full variable domain, completed using reference TRBV7-2 and TRBJ2-7, is GAGVSQSPSNKVTEKGKDVELRCDPISGHTALYWYRQSLGQGLEFLIYFQGNSAPDKSGLPSDRFSAERTGGSVSTLTIQRTQQEDSAVYLCASSFDRVYEQYFGPGTRLTVT.

The rearrangement joins TRBV18 to TRBJ2-2; no clear D gene. Germline V lookup: CDR1 KGHSH, CDR2 LQKENI. V was clipped by 7 bases and J by 3 bases, with 12 bases between them. CDR3 length: 14 residues. The CDR3 sequence is CASWMNWDTGELFF. In DNA form, the CDR3 reads TGTGCCAGCTGGATGAATTGGGACACCGGGGAGCTGTTTTTT.

This rearrangement joins TRBV7-6 to TRBJ2-5; no reliable D call. Per germline, CDR1 SGHVS and CDR2 FNYEAQ. The CDR3 length is 13 residues. The ends were cut back, 0 bases at V and 2 bases at J, with 4 bases in the middle. This chain's CDR3 is CASSLARQETQYF. The CDR3 nucleotides are TGTGCCAGCAGCTTAGCCCGACAAGAGACCCAGTACTTC.

V usage is TRBV6-5 and J usage is TRBJ1-4; TRBD1 is a possible D gene (5 bases). In germline, CDR1 is MNHEY, CDR2 SVGAGI. V lost 6 bases and J lost 5, with 13 bases in between. This CDR3 has 14 amino acids. CDR3 DNA sequence: TGTGCCAGCAGGCCAGGGTGGTCAAATGAAAAACTGTTTTTT. It is translated as CASRPGWSNEKLFF.

This sequence joins TRBV10-1 and TRBJ2-1; tentative D call: TRBD2 (7 bases). This CDR3 spans 13 amino acids. Germline V gives CDR1 WNHNN, CDR2 SYGVQD (reference sequence). V was cut by 6 bases and J by 7 bases, with 13 bases left in between. CDR3 loop: CASSPGGENEQFF. Here the CDR3 DNA reads TGCGCCAGCAGCCCGGGGGGCGAAAATGAGCAGTTCTTC.